The 21 T cell receptor beta chains listed next were all sequenced from one sample in a study of molecular identifiers for immune sequencing clone quantification. TCRdb re-called the PCR reads with MiXCR, one entry per CDR3 protein. The table lists over 100,000 distinct CDR3 sequences, 30% to 35% of them singletons. The sequenced sample consisted of naive CD8+ T cells from blood, with Jurkat cell RNA spiked in. The sample's subset: FACS-sorted CD8+CD4-CCR7+CD45RA+ naive T cells. The origin of the receptors is a human donor in good health. Some libraries in this study had Jurkat cell RNA spiked in.

This clonotype has a single count. One junction end does not reproduce the germline sequence, and a read error may be involved. The rearrangement uses TRBV28 and TRBJ1-1; weak D call: TRBD1 (5 bases). Germline loops: CDR1 MDHEN, CDR2 SYDVKM. The CDR3 length is 13 residues. The CDR3 is CASSLEGNTAAFF. Written as DNA, the CDR3 is TGTGCCAGCAGTTTAGAGGGGAACACTGCAGCTTTCTTT.

The CDR3 DNA reads TGTGCCAGCAGTCCATGGACTAGTCGTGCCCAAGAGACCCAGTACTTC. Translated: CASSPWTSRAQETQYF. This chain connects TRBV28 to TRBJ2-5; 7 nucleotides agree with TRBD2. V gave up 5 bases and J gave up 1 base; unmatched junction bases: 10. The CDR3 runs to 16 residues. The germline V gene has CDR1 MDHEN and CDR2 SYDVKM.

This clonotype was recorded a few times. The rearrangement joins TRBV12-3 or TRBV12-4 to TRBJ2-1, with 7 bases that match TRBD1. J lost 1 base, V lost 7 bases, and 4 bases had no gene match. The CDR3 length is 14 residues. DNA of the CDR3: TGTGCCAGCAAGACAGGGCCGTCCTACAATGAGCAGTTCTTC. This translates into CASKTGPSYNEQFF.

The sample holds many counts of this clonotype. The genes are TRBV12-3 or TRBV12-4 and TRBJ2-3, with D unclear. Between the trimmed V and J ends, which lost 3 bases and 8 bases, there was a span of 9 bases. There are 12 residues in the CDR3. The CDR3, as DNA: TGTGCCAGCAGTTTTTCTGGGATTACGCAGTATTTT. It encodes CASSFSGITQYF.

Comments on this clonotype: Possible read error: a much larger clone is one base away. Because it lacks the conserved phenylalanine or tryptophan at the end, this CDR3 is likely a read error. The chain couples TRBV28 to TRBJ1-5; D is unclear. The CDR3 is made up of 15 amino acids. V was pared by 1 base and J by 0 bases, with 7 bases between. Looked up from germline, CDR1 is MDHEN and CDR2 is SYDVKM. The CDR3 region is CASSLYPYSNQPQHY. CDR3 bases: TGTGCCAGCAGTTTATACCCGTATAGCAATCAGCCCCAGCATTAT.

Concerning this clonotype itself: The CDR3 does not close with the conserved phenylalanine or tryptophan, likely indicating a read error. CDR3 amino acids: CSASVGLDEKLFL. For the CDR3, the DNA is TGCAGTGCTAGCGTCGGACTGGATGAAAAACTGTTTTTA. The chain has TRBV20-1 and TRBJ1-4; D remains ambiguous. V lost 3 bases and J 6 bases, leaving 11 bases between the germline ends. Per germline, CDR1 DFQATT and CDR2 SNEGSKA (reference sequence). CDR3 length equals 13 residues.

This clonotype was recorded at least ten times. V and J are TRBV28 and TRBJ2-6; D gene uncertain. Per germline, CDR1 MDHEN and CDR2 SYDVKM. V shed 5 bases and J shed 0 bases, with 5 bases lying between them. The CDR3 is made up of 14 amino acids. CDR3 region: CASSPISGANVLTF. The CDR3 nucleotides are TGTGCCAGCAGTCCCATCTCTGGGGCCAACGTCCTGACTTTC.

The chain employs TRBV29-1 and TRBJ1-2; 8 nucleotides line up with TRBD1. J lost 7 bases, V lost 4 bases, and 11 bases had no gene match. Germline-derived CDR1 and CDR2 are SQVTM and ANQGSEA. The CDR3 extends over 14 amino acids. CDR3 residues: CSVGSAGGAAGYTF. The CDR3, as DNA: TGCAGCGTTGGTTCGGCAGGGGGCGCGGCTGGCTACACCTTC.

V gene TRBV27 combines with J gene TRBJ2-1; D assignment may be TRBD1 or TRBD2 (5 bases each). Germline V gives CDR1 MNHEY, CDR2 SMNVEV (reference sequence). V was cut by 5 bases and J by 0 bases, with 11 bases left in between. There are 15 residues in the CDR3. The CDR3 DNA follows: TGTGCCAGCAGTATAGCTGGGGGCTCCTACAATGAGCAGTTCTTC. This translates into CASSIAGGSYNEQFF.

This clonotype has a single count. A much bigger clone sits one base away, suggesting this may be a read error. The rearrangement links TRBV6-5 to TRBJ2-7; 13 nucleotides line up with TRBD2. This CDR3 is 14 amino acids long. CDR1 is MNHEY and CDR2 is SVGAGI in the germline V gene. The CDR3 is CASNPLAGGTELYF. DNA of the CDR3: TGTGCCAGCAACCCACTAGCGGGAGGGACCGAGCTGTACTTC.

Remarks on this clonotype: A much larger clone is a single base away; this may be a read error. This chain links TRBV20-1 with TRBJ2-7, with a possible D match to TRBD2 (5 bases). V lost 3 bases and J lost 0, with 9 bases in between. The germline V gene encodes CDR1 DFQATT and CDR2 SNEGSKA (reference sequence). The CDR3 is 13 residues long. CDR3 DNA sequence: TGCAGTGCTAGCGGGGTGGGCTCCTACGAGCAGTACTTC. Its protein is CSASGVGSYEQYF.

Notes on this clonotype: At one end, the junction sequence differs from germline, possibly due to a read error. The rearrangement joins TRBV25-1 to TRBJ2-3, with a weak D call TRBD2 (5 bases). The CDR3 runs to 17 residues. The germline CDR1 and CDR2 sequences are MGHDK and SYGVNS. The CDR3 sequence: CASTPTAVLGYTDTQFF. For the CDR3, the DNA is TGTGCCAGCACCCCCACAGCGGTATTGGGGTACACAGATACGCAGTTTTTT.

This clonotype was counted only a few times. DNA of the CDR3: TGTGCCAGCAGTCCACCTGGGAGGACAGGGGGCGATTCCACTGAAGCTTTCTTT. Translated: CASSPPGRTGGDSTEAFF. The chain joins TRBV28 to TRBJ1-1; 11 nucleotides line up with TRBD1. CDR1 and CDR2 (germline): MDHEN, SYDVKM. The V and J ends lost 5 bases and 4 bases, in that order; junction bases with no gene match: 15. The CDR3 is 18 amino acids.

This chain uses TRBV5-6 with TRBJ2-5, with 12 nucleotides matching TRBD1. Germline CDR1 SGHDT, CDR2 YYEEEE. This CDR3 contains 14 residues. V shed 5 bases and J 4 bases; nucleotides not matched to a gene: 3. CDR3 DNA: TGTGCCAGCAGGGGACAGGGGGCACGAGAGACCCAGTACTTC. Its protein product is CASRGQGARETQYF.

This clonotype was seen at least ten times. The chain carries TRBV28 and TRBJ2-3; 7 bases line up with TRBD1. V dropped 4 bases and J dropped 0; count of bases not matched to a gene: 10. The CDR3 sequence is 17 residues long. Germline V CDR1 and CDR2: MDHEN, SYDVKM. CDR3 sequence: CASSSKGTVPSTDTQYF. The CDR3 nucleotides read TGTGCCAGCAGTTCTAAAGGGACAGTCCCTAGCACAGATACGCAGTATTTT.

Details on this clonotype: One end of the junction does not line up with germline, which may come from a read error. The gene calls are TRBV5-6 and TRBJ2-7; D possibly matches TRBD1 or TRBD2 (5 bases each). The CDR3 runs to 12 residues. Germline V gene lookup returns CDR1 SGHDT and CDR2 YYEEEE. The CDR3 coding sequence is TGTGCCAGGAGCTTGGGACCCTACGAGCAGTACTTC. Translating gives CARSLGPYEQYF.

V usage is TRBV6-6 and J usage is TRBJ1-5, with TRBD1 matching 9 bases. With V trimmed by 4 bases and J by 5 bases, 3 bases remained unmatched. Germline CDR1 is MNHNY and CDR2 is SVGAGI (reference sequence). The CDR3 consists of 14 residues. CDR3 sequence: CASSWGQGHQPQHF. In DNA, the CDR3 is TGTGCCAGCAGTTGGGGACAGGGCCATCAGCCCCAGCATTTT.

This clonotype came up many times. The rearrangement joins TRBV29-1 to TRBJ2-1, with D hard to call. The CDR3 is 13 amino acids. V dropped 1 base and J dropped 9 bases, with 13 bases sitting between them. Germline CDR1 is SQVTM and CDR2 is ANQGSEA. The CDR3 bases are TGCAGCGTTGAAGGGTGGGATAGGTTTGAGCAGTTCTTC. Translation: CSVEGWDRFEQFF.

The V gene is TRBV12-3 or TRBV12-4, the J gene TRBJ2-2; weak D call: TRBD2 (7 bases). The CDR3 covers 16 residues. The germline V and J ends were trimmed by 11 bases and 1 base, with 20 bases remaining between them. The CDR3 spells CACCWEGEGNTGELFF. The CDR3 DNA sequence: TGTGCCTGCTGTTGGGAGGGGGAGGGGAACACCGGGGAGCTGTTTTTT.

For this clonotype: A much larger clone lies a single base off, so this may be a read error. This chain connects TRBV7-9 to TRBJ1-4, with TRBD1 as a possible D gene (6 bases). The length of the CDR3 is 15 residues. Germline values: CDR1 SEHNR, CDR2 FQNEAQ (reference sequence). The CDR3 here is CASSLGTATYEKLFF. Written as DNA, the CDR3 is TGTGCCAGCAGCTTAGGGACAGCAACTTATGAAAAACTGTTTTTT.

The chain is built from TRBV11-2 and TRBJ2-1, with D perhaps matching TRBD2 (7 bases). Germline values: CDR1 SGHAT, CDR2 FQNNGV. This CDR3 has 15 amino acids. V was cut by 3 bases and J by 4 bases, with 13 bases left in between. CDR3 sequence reads: CASSLTGGPYNEQFF. The CDR3 coding sequence is TGTGCCAGCAGCTTGACGGGGGGCCCTTACAATGAGCAGTTCTTC.